This T cell receptor beta chain comes out of a study of shared clonotypes between healthy human individuals. Positive CCR7 selection of CD45RO-negative cells yielded the naive CD8 cells, and terminally differentiated effector memory CD45RA+ cells were excluded. Everyone who donated was a Caucasian adult who lived in Nashville, Tennessee. Assay runs were performed at deep level. TCRdb's table, derived via immunoSEQ multiplex PCR, lists solely in-frame clones and lacks some. The sample contains approximately 600,000 clones, roughly 95% of which appear only once. The CDR3 loop spans 11 amino acids. With 4 bases removed from V and 4 bases from J, the gap between germline ends came to 5 bases. CDR1 SGHTA and CDR2 FQGNSA come from the germline V gene.

The TCR was taken from a woman aged 30 to 39 in good health. The chain employs TRBV7-2 and TRBJ2-7; D remains unclear. The sequencing sample was made of naive CD8+ T cells sorted from blood. CDR3 region: CASSYVYEQYF. The DNA for the CDR3 is TGTGCCAGCAGCTACGTATACGAGCAGTACTTC.